Sequencing of this TCR beta chain was carried out in a study of vaccination and CD4 T cells after COVID-19. Study as a whole: Sampling that followed vaccination took place a median about 70 days after dose two, within a range of 14 to 241.

Cultured CD4+ T cells had their DNA profiled by the Oncomine TCR Beta short-read assay. TCRdb ran MiXCR on the PCR reads and lists one entry per CDR3 protein. The table lists approximately 15,000 distinct CDR3 sequences, roughly 28% of them singletons. This CDR3 has 15 amino acids. The V and J ends lost 4 bases and 10 bases, in that order; junction bases with no gene match: 8. Germline values: CDR1 KGHDR, CDR2 SFDVKD. Notes on the study in general: Investigators enrolled relatively few convalescent patients and included no early post-infection timepoints.

Treatment of the sample: roughly 10-day PBMC culture with coronavirus spike peptide pools or control peptides (ViraFEST assay). With peptide pools, ViraFEST first expanded antigen-specific T cells and afterwards sequenced their TCRs. Positive PCR dates spanned March to December 2020, predating US Alpha, Beta and Delta variants. This clonotype has more than one count but fewer than ten. Antigen: not known. This TCR was sampled from a human donor with COVID-19. What was sequenced was cultured CD4+ T cells from blood. The genes are TRBV24-1 and TRBJ1-4; 10 bases are a match to TRBD1. CDR3 amino acids: CATSDPGQGRRKLFF. The DNA for the CDR3 is TGTGCCACCAGTGACCCGGGACAGGGGAGGCGAAAACTGTTTTTT.